At least ten counts were recorded for the clone carrying this TCR beta chain. What it binds is not known. The data are from a study of CD8 T cells in ankylosing spondylitis. Findings and limits, study-wide: In ankylosing spondylitis patients, matched synovial fluid reportedly showed significant enrichment of disease-linked clones. Clones linked to disease, bearing a CD8+ phenotype, were relatively rare in peripheral blood. Typical of ankylosing spondylitis blood, it appeared, was a TCR beta motif of eight highly homologous variants.

Preparation of TCR beta libraries was done by quantitative 5'-RACE with molecular barcodes. TCRdb independently ran MiXCR on the 5' RACE reads; one entry per CDR3 protein. Of 200,000 or so distinct CDR3 sequences in the sample, roughly 25% were seen once. This CDR3 region has 11 residues. J lost 7 bases, V lost 7 bases, and 3 bases had no gene match. Germline loops: CDR1 SQVTM, CDR2 ANQGSEA. The J gene is TRBJ2-1, the V gene TRBV29-1, with 8 bases matching TRBD2. Sequencing used blood, either unsorted or a sorted T cell fraction (not recorded which). This clonotype was sampled from a male donor with ankylosing spondylitis or in good health (not recorded which). As DNA, the CDR3 is TGCAGCGGCGGACTAGCAAATGAGCAGTTCTTC. Protein product: CSGGLANEQFF.